The 31 T cell receptor beta chains listed next were all sequenced from one sample in a study of CD8 T cells in Susac syndrome. Random-hexamer reverse transcription was applied to roughly 0.45 to 1 ug RNA. One entry per CDR3 protein, called by TCRdb with MiXCR from the immunoSEQ multiplex PCR reads. In the table there are some 200,000 distinct CDR3 sequences, 90% to 96% of which are singletons. The specimen was CD4+ T cells from PBMCs. The receptors originated from a human donor with Susac syndrome.

The CDR3 reads CSASPVGTYEQYF. Here the CDR3 DNA reads TGCAGTGCTAGCCCGGTAGGGACCTACGAGCAGTACTTC. The chain couples TRBV20-1 to TRBJ2-7; D remains ambiguous. Trimming took off 3 bases at V and 2 bases at J, with 11 bases between the two ends. The V gene's germline CDR1 is DFQATT and CDR2 SNEGSKA (reference sequence). This CDR3 is 13 amino acids long.

The CDR3 protein is CASSLIGGPYNEQFF. CDR3 bases: TGTGCCAGCAGCTTAATTGGGGGACCCTACAATGAGCAGTTCTTC. V usage is TRBV7-3 and J usage is TRBJ2-1, with D tentatively TRBD1 or TRBD2 (5 bases each). V was shortened by 1 base and J by 2 bases, with 9 bases between the two germline ends. CDR1 is SGHTA and CDR2 is FQGTGA in the germline V gene. The CDR3 runs to 15 residues.

The chain is built from TRBV7-3 and TRBJ2-7; tentatively, D is TRBD1 (6 bases). Germline-derived CDR1 and CDR2 are SGHTA and FQGTGA. V dropped 2 bases and J dropped 4 bases, with 18 bases sitting between them. This CDR3 has 16 amino acids. DNA of the CDR3: TGTGCCAGCAGCTTAGGCACCAGGGGCGCCGGGTACGAGCAGTACTTC. This sequence encodes CASSLGTRGAGYEQYF.

The chain uses TRBV11-2 and TRBJ1-1; D not certain. V lost 6 bases, J lost 0 bases, and 11 bases lay in between. Germline V gene lookup returns CDR1 SGHAT and CDR2 FQNNGV. The length of the CDR3 is 14 residues. In DNA form, the CDR3 reads TGTGCCAGCAGTAACTCGATAATGAACACTGAAGCTTTCTTT. It is translated as CASSNSIMNTEAFF.

This sequence joins TRBV7-2 and TRBJ2-3; D is undetermined. Trimming took 5 bases from V and 5 from J, leaving 11 bases between them. The germline V gene encodes CDR1 SGHTA and CDR2 FQGNSA. CDR3 size: 13 residues. The DNA of the CDR3 is TGTGCCAGCAGCCTCGGGTCGAAAGATACGCAGTATTTT. Protein product: CASSLGSKDTQYF.

V gene TRBV20-1 combines with J gene TRBJ2-7; TRBD1 is a possible D gene (6 bases). CDR3 length equals 13 residues. V was trimmed by 4 bases and J by 2 bases, leaving 12 bases between them. The germline V gene has CDR1 DFQATT and CDR2 SNEGSKA (reference sequence). CDR3 sequence: CSATRDIPYEQYF. Written as DNA, the CDR3 is TGCAGTGCTACCCGGGACATACCCTACGAGCAGTACTTC.

V gene TRBV2 combines with J gene TRBJ1-6, with D unclear. V dropped 7 bases and J dropped 0 bases, with 7 bases sitting between them. The CDR3 length is 14 residues. The germline gives CDR1 SNHLY, CDR2 FYNNEI. The CDR3 protein is CASNWSSYNSPLHF. CDR3 in DNA: TGTGCCAGCAACTGGAGCTCCTATAATTCACCCCTCCACTTT.

The genes are TRBV11-2 and TRBJ2-1, with TRBD1 matching 9 bases. Trimming removed 0 bases from V and 0 bases from J; junction bases left unmatched: 3. Germline-derived CDR1 and CDR2 are SGHAT and FQNNGV. The CDR3 totals 17 residues. The CDR3 bases are TGTGCCAGCAGCTTAGATCGGACAGGGGACTCCTACAATGAGCAGTTCTTC. It encodes CASSLDRTGDSYNEQFF. The full variable domain, its missing parts supplied by reference TRBV11-2 and TRBJ2-1, is EAGVAQSPRYKIIEKRQSVAFWCNPISGHATLYWYQQILGQGPKLLIQFQNNGVVDDSQLPKDRFSAERLKGVDSTLKIQPAKLEDSAVYLCASSLDRTGDSYNEQFFGPGTRLTVL.

This chain joins TRBV20-1 and TRBJ2-5; 9 nucleotides line up with TRBD1. J lost 6 bases, V lost 6 bases, and 8 bases had no gene match. This CDR3 region has 13 residues. Germline CDR1 and CDR2: DFQATT and SNEGSKA (reference sequence). The chain's CDR3 is CSAAGQGRKTQYF. The CDR3 DNA is TGCAGTGCCGCCGGACAGGGGAGGAAGACCCAGTACTTC.

This chain uses TRBV29-1 with TRBJ2-2; D is ambiguous. From germline, CDR1 is SQVTM and CDR2 ANQGSEA. This CDR3 comprises 14 residues. Trimming shortened V by 5 bases and J by 1 base, and 11 bases separated the two germline ends. CDR3 region: CSVLWQVNTGELFF. The CDR3, as DNA: TGCAGCGTTTTGTGGCAGGTGAACACCGGGGAGCTGTTTTTT.

V is TRBV6-1 and J is TRBJ1-5, with TRBD1 matching over 7 bases. The CDR3 consists of 15 residues. Trimming cost V 7 bases and J 4 bases; bases outside gene matches: 10. Germline CDR1 is MNHNS and CDR2 is SASEGT. The CDR3 protein is CASTPGQAWNQPQHF. For the CDR3, the DNA is TGTGCCAGCACCCCTGGACAGGCCTGGAATCAGCCCCAGCATTTT.

V usage is TRBV6-5 and J usage is TRBJ1-2; TRBD1 is a possible D gene (6 bases). Trimming cost V 5 bases and J 8 bases, with 15 bases left between them. Germline loops: CDR1 MNHEY, CDR2 SVGAGI. The CDR3 totals 13 residues. Here the CDR3 DNA reads TGTGCCAGCAGTGTTACAGGGACGGTCGGCTACACCTTC. Amino acid sequence: CASSVTGTVGYTF.

This chain uses TRBV27 with TRBJ1-4, with D possibly TRBD1 on 6 matching bases. Germline V gene data show CDR1 as MNHEY and CDR2 as SMNVEV (reference sequence). Trimming removed 5 bases from V and 4 bases from J, with 14 bases in between. CDR3 length: 15 residues. The CDR3 reads CASSPTGSINEKLFF. In DNA, the CDR3 is TGTGCCAGCAGTCCAACAGGGAGTATTAATGAAAAACTGTTTTTT. The full variable domain, its missing parts supplied by reference TRBV27 and TRBJ1-4, is EAQVTQNPRYLITVTGKKLTVTCSQNMNHEYMSWYRQDPGLGLRQIYYSMNVEVTDKGDVPEGYKVSRKEKRNFPLILESPSPNQTSLYFCASSPTGSINEKLFFGSGTQLSVL.

This clonotype was seen just once. This chain joins TRBV5-1 and TRBJ1-4; TRBD1 might be the D (5 bases). V lost 1 base and J lost 5, with 12 bases in between. The CDR3 consists of 15 residues. From germline, CDR1 is SGHRS and CDR2 YFSETQ. As DNA, the CDR3 is TGCGCCAGCAGCTTGTCGGCAGGGACGAATGAAAAACTGTTTTTT. Residues: CASSLSAGTNEKLFF.

CDR3 in DNA: TGTGCTAGTGGTCTTGGACAGGGCCAAGAGACCCAGTACTTC. This encodes CASGLGQGQETQYF. The chain has TRBV12-5 and TRBJ2-5; 8 bases line up with TRBD1. Losses at the gene ends were 5 bases for V and 1 base for J; bases not matched to a gene: 3. Germline CDR1 reads LGHNT; CDR2 reads FRNRAP. The CDR3 is 14 amino acids.

The chain joins TRBV29-1 to TRBJ2-4, with D perhaps TRBD1 (6 bases). Germline CDR1 and CDR2: SQVTM and ANQGSEA. Trimming took off 4 bases at V and 1 base at J, with 11 bases between the two ends. There are 14 residues in the CDR3. CDR3 residues: CSVVTDRAKNIQYF. DNA of the CDR3: TGCAGCGTTGTTACTGACAGGGCCAAAAACATTCAGTACTTC.

The V gene is TRBV5-4, the J gene TRBJ1-6; 7 bases are shared with TRBD1. The CDR3 covers 17 residues. The junction had 16 bases not matched to a gene; V was cut back by 4 bases and J by 9 bases. CDR1 and CDR2 (germline): SGHNT, YYREEE (reference sequence). The CDR3 DNA sequence: TGTGCCAGCAGCGTCCAGTCGGGCAGGGGGGGAGCTTCACCCCTCCACTTT. Protein sequence: CASSVQSGRGGASPLHF. The full variable domain, its missing parts supplied by reference TRBV5-4 and TRBJ1-6, is ETGVTQSPTHLIKTRGQQVTLRCSSQSGHNTVSWYQQALGQGPQFIFQYYREEENGRGNFPPRFSGLQFPNYSSELNVNALELDDSALYLCASSVQSGRGGASPLHFGNGTRLTVT.

This chain joins TRBV29-1 and TRBJ2-5, with a weak D call TRBD1 (5 bases). The CDR3 loop spans 12 amino acids. Trimming pared 5 bases from V and 2 bases from J, leaving 9 bases between. Per germline, CDR1 SQVTM and CDR2 ANQGSEA. The CDR3 sequence: CSVRQGQETQYF. For the CDR3, the DNA is TGCAGCGTTCGTCAGGGTCAAGAGACCCAGTACTTC.

This clonotype came up a few times. V and J are TRBV6-4 and TRBJ2-3; the D is unclear. The CDR3 runs 13 residues. V lost 6 bases and J lost 1, with 8 bases in between. Germline V gives CDR1 MRHNA, CDR2 SNTAGT. CDR3 sequence (DNA): TGTGCCAGCAGCCCTTCGGGCACAGATACGCAGTATTTT. Amino acid sequence: CASSPSGTDTQYF.

Only one count was recorded for this clonotype. This chain connects TRBV7-2 to TRBJ2-7; D might be TRBD1 (5 bases). The CDR3 length is 13 residues. Germline CDR1 reads SGHTA; CDR2 reads FQGNSA. Trimming removed 1 base from V and 4 bases from J, with 8 bases in between. CDR3 region: CASSLGGKYEQYF. CDR3 sequence (DNA): TGTGCCAGCAGCTTAGGGGGCAAGTACGAGCAGTACTTC.

The rearrangement links TRBV24-1 to TRBJ2-7; D is unresolved. CDR1 and CDR2 (germline): KGHDR, SFDVKD. This CDR3 is 15 amino acids long. V was clipped by 1 base and J by 0 bases, with 9 bases between them. CDR3 nucleotides: TGTGCCACCAGTGATTTACCCAGGAGCTCCTACGAGCAGTACTTC. Translating gives CATSDLPRSSYEQYF.

This rearrangement joins TRBV5-1 to TRBJ2-5; the match to TRBD2 covers 9 bases. Trimming removed 4 bases from V and 4 bases from J; junction bases left unmatched: 11. CDR3 length: 16 residues. Germline CDR1 reads SGHRS; CDR2 reads YFSETQ. The CDR3 DNA is TGCGCCAGCAGCAACAGACTAGCGGTTAAAGGAGAGACCCAGTACTTC. This sequence encodes CASSNRLAVKGETQYF.

The J gene is TRBJ2-7, the V gene TRBV11-2; no reliable D call. Trimming removed 1 base from V and 5 bases from J, with 12 bases in between. Per the germline V gene, CDR1 is SGHAT and CDR2 is FQNNGV. The length of the CDR3 is 14 residues. CDR3 DNA sequence: TGTGCCAGCAGCTTAGGACACCCTCCCAACGAGCAGTACTTC. This gives the protein CASSLGHPPNEQYF.

V and J are TRBV12-3 or TRBV12-4 and TRBJ2-7; D is unresolved. V dropped 5 bases and J dropped 4 bases, with 12 bases sitting between them. CDR3 size: 13 residues. The CDR3 nucleotides are TGTGCCAGCAGTAATACAAAGTTGTACGAGCAGTACTTC. This gives the protein CASSNTKLYEQYF.

The V and J genes are TRBV2 and TRBJ2-1; D is perhaps TRBD1 or TRBD2 (5 bases each). Germline V gene lookup returns CDR1 SNHLY and CDR2 FYNNEI. This CDR3 has 15 residues. V was trimmed by 4 bases and J by 7 bases, leaving 17 bases between them. The CDR3 coding sequence is TGTGCCAGCAGTGTAGAGGGGAGTATGGATAATGAGCAGTTCTTC. It yields the protein CASSVEGSMDNEQFF.

The genes are TRBV29-1 and TRBJ1-1; D gene unclear. V was clipped by 8 bases and J by 0 bases, with 10 bases between them. CDR1 SQVTM and CDR2 ANQGSEA come from the germline V gene. This CDR3 spans 12 amino acids. The CDR3 DNA follows: TGCAGCTCAGGACTGATGAACACTGAAGCTTTCTTT. Translation: CSSGLMNTEAFF.

The rearrangement uses TRBV12-3 or TRBV12-4 and TRBJ1-2; 10 bases match TRBD1. Unmatched junction bases numbered 6, after V lost 3 bases and J lost 8 bases. The CDR3 has 14 amino acids. The CDR3 here is CASSFGTGAYGYTF. The CDR3 nucleotides are TGTGCCAGCAGTTTTGGGACAGGGGCTTACGGCTACACCTTC.

The CDR3 spells CATSKDRSSGANVLTF. The CDR3 DNA reads as TGTGCCACCAGTAAAGACCGAAGCTCTGGGGCCAACGTCCTGACTTTC. The chain joins TRBV15 to TRBJ2-6; D is uncertain. V lost 6 bases and J 0 bases, leaving 12 bases between the germline ends. Germline V lookup: CDR1 LNHNV, CDR2 YYDKDF (reference sequence). The CDR3 runs 16 residues.

V is TRBV7-2 and J is TRBJ2-2; the D gene is possibly TRBD1 (6 bases). The CDR3 contains 14 residues. Germline V gene lookup returns CDR1 SGHTA and CDR2 FQGNSA. Trimming removed 6 bases from V and 4 bases from J, with 12 bases in between. The CDR3, as DNA: TGTGCCAGCAGGCCTACAGGGACCACCGGGGAGCTGTTTTTT. Protein: CASRPTGTTGELFF.

V gene TRBV13 combines with J gene TRBJ2-3; D perhaps matches TRBD2 (6 bases). V was pared by 5 bases and J by 4 bases, with 13 bases between. This CDR3 contains 14 residues. The V gene's germline CDR1 is PRHDT and CDR2 FYEKMQ (reference sequence). CDR3 in amino acids: CASSLRGISDTQYF. The CDR3 DNA reads as TGTGCCAGCAGCCTTCGGGGGATATCAGATACGCAGTATTTT.

The gene calls are TRBV3-1 and TRBJ2-5; D is ambiguous. Trimming pared 4 bases from V and 4 bases from J, leaving 4 bases between. Per germline, CDR1 LGHDT and CDR2 YNNKEL (reference sequence). There are 11 residues in the CDR3. The DNA of the CDR3 is TGTGCCAGCAGCCGAGTAGAGACCCAGTACTTC. Translated, it gives CASSRVETQYF.